This T cell receptor (beta chain) was captured by sequencing in a study of T cells in Graves' hyperthyroidism and ophthalmopathy. This clonotype was counted many times. This CDR3 region has 16 residues. Looked up from germline, CDR1 is SGHAT and CDR2 is FQNNGV. The V end was cut by 6 bases, the J end by 3 bases, with 20 bases between. Amplification of TCR beta CDR3 regions was performed using RNA transcripts as template. Carried out on the TCR CDR3, a first-round RT-PCR used the HTBI primer set. One entry per CDR3 protein results from TCRdb running MiXCR on the multiplex PCR reads. The data show about 740,000 distinct CDR3 sequences, about 14% seen once.

The sequenced sample was blood. The chain carries TRBV11-2 and TRBJ1-1, with D possibly TRBD1 on 5 matching bases. This receptor was obtained from a woman under 30 with Graves' hyperthyroidism. The CDR3 region has the DNA TGTGCCAGCAGACTGGGGGGGGGGACCCTGCACACTGAAGCTTTCTTT. It yields the protein CASRLGGGTLHTEAFF.